This TCR beta chain is drawn from a study of CD4+ T cells in melanoma (dated by TCRdb to 2022 to 2024). With respect to the entire study: Neoantigen-specific CD4+ T cells in human melanoma were investigated in the study.

Of note for this clone: The antigen it recognizes is unknown. Within one base of it there is no much larger clone, and no base qualities were kept.

The donors were people with melanoma. What the research found in general, with its limitations: Neoantigen-specific CD4+ T cells were reported to be correlated with the function of CD8+ T cells, macrophages and B cells. Neoantigen-specific CD4+ T cells in melanoma were reported to have a range of differentiation states.

Its CDR3 holds 14 amino acids, cysteine through phenylalanine. Only CDR3 DNA remains: 42 bases, in frame from the first base. Trimming at the junction amounts to 6 bases on V and 2 bases on J, and the germline ends lie 11 bases apart. CDR1 MNHEY and CDR2 SVGAGI were looked up in the germline V gene. Libraries were made using the immunoSEQ multiplex PCR assay. The source is immuneACCESS, and TCRdb retained only in-frame sequences with V and J called. Part of the clones is not carried over; for the studies checked, unresolved V genes explain less than half of this, and the remainder is unexplained. The table for this sample lists 10,000 to 13,000 clones; less than 75% of them were counted only once. Of the sample, approximately 10% falls within the top ten clones.

The source is a human donor with melanoma. The chain links TRBV6-5 with TRBJ1-3; the D gene cannot be named for sure. Sequenced: cells from a culture (not recorded whether cultured in vitro). Read as DNA, the sequence is TGTGCCAGCAGGGGCGGGGTCGCTGGAAACACCATATATTTT. Translated, this is CASRGGVAGNTIYF.